This TCR beta chain was recovered during a study of CD8+CD57+ T cells in acquired aplastic anemia. Patients picked for sequencing had shown CD8+CD57+ cell expansion detected by flow cytometry. Germline lookup yields CDR1 SGHTA and CDR2 FQGNSA. This CDR3 has 13 amino acids. Turning to this clonotype: This sequence may be a read error, since a much larger clone differs from it by one base.

Template material for TCR beta VDJ and CDR3 profiling consisted of genomic DNA. A single record per CDR3 protein comes from TCRdb applying MiXCR to the reads. The table has 150,000 or so distinct CDR3 sequences, about 50% seen once. The origin of this receptor is a human donor with aplastic anemia. Source material: sorted CD4+, CD8+, or CD8+CD57+ T cells (not recorded which) from PBMCs. The chain is built from TRBV7-2 and TRBJ2-5; D is uncertain. DNA for the CDR3: TGTGCCAGCAGCTTGGGCCCCCAAGATACCCAGTACTTC. It codes for CASSLGPQDTQYF.